This T cell receptor (beta chain) was profiled in a study of T cell changes during pregnancy in multiple sclerosis. There are 17 residues in the CDR3. Germline loops: CDR1 MNHEY, CDR2 SMNVEV (reference sequence). V lost 7 bases to trimming and J lost 0 bases, with 21 bases between them. Repertoires were generated with immunoSEQ multiplex PCR, while TCRdb's copy carries only in-frame clones and drops some. The sample consists of about 47,000 clones, almost 95% of them appearing once. This clonotype was sampled from a female donor with multiple sclerosis, enrolled in a pregnancy study. V is TRBV27 and J is TRBJ1-1; a possible D gene is TRBD1 (5 bases). Source: peripheral blood, taken after pregnancy. The CDR3 here is CASKFIGGGAMNTEAFF. The CDR3 region has the DNA TGTGCCAGCAAGTTCATCGGCGGCGGGGCTATGAACACTGAAGCTTTCTTT.